A selection of T cell receptor beta chains follows, all from one sample in a study of regulatory T cells in long-lasting Graves disease. TCRdb redid the calling of the multiplex PCR reads with MiXCR, one entry per CDR3 protein. The sample lists over 350,000 distinct CDR3 sequences, 12% to 15% occurring once. The same sample was also used in a study of T cells in Graves' hyperthyroidism and ophthalmopathy.

The source material was peripheral blood mononuclear cells (PBMCs), sampled at new diagnosis, from a patient treated with antithyroid drugs. These receptors all come from a woman aged 45-65 years with Graves disease. CDR3s include the opening cysteine and the closing phenylalanine or tryptophan.

TRBJ1-1 TRBV30 CAWRRTQNTEAFF
TRBJ1-3 TRBV5-1 CASSRTGGAGNTIYF
TRBJ2-3 TRBV28 CASAPTIRREGITDTQYF
TRBJ1-6 TRBV7-2 CASSLDQGGYSPLHF
TRBJ2-7 TRBV7-9 CASSLSSKAYEQYF
TRBJ2-3 TRBV2 CASNPGASGRRLTDTQYF
TRBJ1-1 TRBV3-1 CASSQQGFVNTEAFF
TRBJ1-2 TRBV20-1 CSARVWKQALNYGYTF
TRBJ1-1 TRBV7-9 CASSFSQGTGRTEAFF
TRBJ1-6 TRBV12-3/TRBV12-4 CASREDPTPNSPLHF
TRBJ2-1 TRBV29-1 CSVAPLGAGERGNEQFF
TRBJ2-3 TRBV2 CASCQEAGPDTQYF
TRBJ2-3 TRBV2 CASSEEWTDTQYF
TRBJ1-4 TRBV28 CASRGDSEKLFF
TRBJ2-3 TRBV7-9 CASSLGPLAGEADTQYF
TRBJ2-7 TRBV7-9 CASSLVLGGTYEQYF
TRBJ2-3 TRBV5-1 CASSSTGLAGTDTQYF
TRBJ2-5 TRBV12-3/TRBV12-4 CASRPGQGTAQETQYF
TRBJ1-1 TRBV18 CASSPPRQGNTEAFF
TRBJ1-5 TRBV7-2 CASSLWGIGNQPQHF
TRBJ2-2 TRBV28 CASVPARAAGELFF
TRBJ2-7 TRBV6-5 CASSYSTSYYEQYF
TRBJ2-7 TRBV11-2 CASSLAGRKSYEQYF
TRBJ1-1 TRBV3-1 CASSQFVYGQPREAFF
TRBJ2-7 TRBV12-3/TRBV12-4 CASSLGGLAGGRYEQYF
TRBJ2-1 TRBV12-3/TRBV12-4 CASSFCLLLAGGPCTYEQFF
TRBJ1-2 TRBV20-1 CSASGQENYGYTF
TRBJ2-1 TRBV11-3 CASSLGPGLAGEEQFF
TRBJ1-6 TRBV9 CASSVASGDLNSPLHF